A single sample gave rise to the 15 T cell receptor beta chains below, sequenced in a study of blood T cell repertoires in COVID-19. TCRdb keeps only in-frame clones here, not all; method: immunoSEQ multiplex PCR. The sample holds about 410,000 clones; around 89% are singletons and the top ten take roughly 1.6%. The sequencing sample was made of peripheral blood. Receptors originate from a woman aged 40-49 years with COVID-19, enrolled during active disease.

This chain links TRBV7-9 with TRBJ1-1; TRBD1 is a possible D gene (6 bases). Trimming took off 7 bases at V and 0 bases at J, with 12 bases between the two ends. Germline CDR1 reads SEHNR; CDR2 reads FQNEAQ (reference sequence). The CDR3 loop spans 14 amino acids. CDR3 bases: TGTGCCAGCAAAAACAGGGACATGAACACTGAAGCTTTCTTT. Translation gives CASKNRDMNTEAFF.

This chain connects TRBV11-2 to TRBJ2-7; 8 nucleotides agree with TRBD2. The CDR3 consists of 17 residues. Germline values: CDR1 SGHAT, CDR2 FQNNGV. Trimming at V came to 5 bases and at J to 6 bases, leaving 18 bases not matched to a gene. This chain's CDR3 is CASSPGGGRRAKGEQYF. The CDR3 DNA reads TGTGCCAGCAGCCCCGGGGGGGGGAGGCGGGCCAAGGGCGAGCAGTACTTC. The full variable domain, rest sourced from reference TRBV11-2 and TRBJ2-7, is EAGVAQSPRYKIIEKRQSVAFWCNPISGHATLYWYQQILGQGPKLLIQFQNNGVVDDSQLPKDRFSAERLKGVDSTLKIQPAKLEDSAVYLCASSPGGGRRAKGEQYFGPGTRLTVT.

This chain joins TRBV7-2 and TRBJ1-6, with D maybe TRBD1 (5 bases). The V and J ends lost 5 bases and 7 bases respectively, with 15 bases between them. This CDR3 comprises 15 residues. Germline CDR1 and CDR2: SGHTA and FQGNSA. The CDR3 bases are TGTGCCAGCAGCCACGACAGTCTGAGGAATTCACCCCTCCACTTT. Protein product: CASSHDSLRNSPLHF.

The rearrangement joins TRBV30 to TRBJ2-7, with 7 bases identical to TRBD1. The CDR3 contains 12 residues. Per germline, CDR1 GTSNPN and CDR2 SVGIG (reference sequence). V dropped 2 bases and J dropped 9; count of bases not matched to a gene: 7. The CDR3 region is CAWSHGQAGQYF. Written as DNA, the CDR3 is TGTGCCTGGAGTCACGGACAGGCGGGGCAGTACTTC.

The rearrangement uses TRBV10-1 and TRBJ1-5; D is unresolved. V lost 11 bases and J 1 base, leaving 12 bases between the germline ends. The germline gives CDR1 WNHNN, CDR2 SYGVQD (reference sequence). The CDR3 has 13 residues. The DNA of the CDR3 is TGCGCCGTAGATGATCCAAGCAATCAGCCCCAGCATTTT. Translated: CAVDDPSNQPQHF.

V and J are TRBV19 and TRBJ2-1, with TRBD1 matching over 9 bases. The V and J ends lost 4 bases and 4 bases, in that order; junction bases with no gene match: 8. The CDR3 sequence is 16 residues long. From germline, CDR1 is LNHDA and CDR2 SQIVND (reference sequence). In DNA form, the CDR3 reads TGTGCCAGTAGTACGGCGGGGACAGGGAATTACAATGAGCAGTTCTTC. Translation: CASSTAGTGNYNEQFF.

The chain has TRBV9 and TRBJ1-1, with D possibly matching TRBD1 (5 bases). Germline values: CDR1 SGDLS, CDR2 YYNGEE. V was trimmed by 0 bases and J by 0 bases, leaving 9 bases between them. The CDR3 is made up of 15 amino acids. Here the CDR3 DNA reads TGTGCCAGCAGCGTAGCGGGGGTTATGAACACTGAAGCTTTCTTT. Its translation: CASSVAGVMNTEAFF.

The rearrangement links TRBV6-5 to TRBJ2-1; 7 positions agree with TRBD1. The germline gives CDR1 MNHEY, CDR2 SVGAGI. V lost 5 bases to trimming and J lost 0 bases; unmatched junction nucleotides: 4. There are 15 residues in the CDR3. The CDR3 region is CASSLRDSSYNEQFF. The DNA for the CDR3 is TGTGCCAGCAGTCTCCGGGACAGCTCCTACAATGAGCAGTTCTTC.

The CDR3 loop reads CASSPRETGARGDTQYF. CDR3 DNA sequence: TGTGCCAGCTCACCACGGGAGACAGGGGCGCGGGGAGATACGCAGTATTTT. The chain carries TRBV18 and TRBJ2-3, with TRBD1 matching 8 bases. Germline loops: CDR1 KGHSH, CDR2 LQKENI. V gave up 1 base and J gave up 5 bases; unmatched junction bases: 11. CDR3 length: 17 amino acids.

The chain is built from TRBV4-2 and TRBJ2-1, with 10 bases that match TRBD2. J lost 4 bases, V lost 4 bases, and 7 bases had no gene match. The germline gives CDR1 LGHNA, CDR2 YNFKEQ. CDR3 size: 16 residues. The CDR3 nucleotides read TGTGCCAGCAGCCCTTCCACTAGCGGGATTTACAATGAGCAGTTCTTC. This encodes CASSPSTSGIYNEQFF.

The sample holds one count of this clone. The CDR3 DNA is TGTGCCAGCAGCGCCGACCGGAGGTACACCGGGGAGCTGTTTTTT. It translates to CASSADRRYTGELFF. The V call is TRBV9, the J call TRBJ2-2, with a possible D match to TRBD2 (5 bases). This CDR3 is 15 amino acids long. From germline, CDR1 is SGDLS and CDR2 YYNGEE. V was trimmed by 3 bases and J by 3 bases, leaving 12 bases between them.

The CDR3 bases are TGTGCCACCAACCCGGACACCTATTCACCCCTCCACTTT. Its protein is CATNPDTYSPLHF. The rearrangement uses TRBV24-1 and TRBJ1-6, with D possibly matching TRBD1 (5 bases). CDR3 length equals 13 residues. V lost 8 bases and J lost 8, with 12 bases in between. Germline V gives CDR1 KGHDR, CDR2 SFDVKD.

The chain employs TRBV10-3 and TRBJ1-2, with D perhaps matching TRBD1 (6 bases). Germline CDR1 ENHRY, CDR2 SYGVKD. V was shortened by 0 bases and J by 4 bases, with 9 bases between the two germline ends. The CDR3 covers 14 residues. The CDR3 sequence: CAISESDSPYGYTF. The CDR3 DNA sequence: TGTGCCATCAGTGAGTCGGACAGCCCCTATGGCTACACCTTC.

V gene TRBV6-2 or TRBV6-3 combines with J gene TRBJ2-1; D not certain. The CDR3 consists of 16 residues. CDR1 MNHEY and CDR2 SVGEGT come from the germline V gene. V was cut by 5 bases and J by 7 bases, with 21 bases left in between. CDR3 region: CASSTGDFYAGNEQFF. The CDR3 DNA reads TGTGCCAGCAGTACCGGTGACTTCTACGCCGGAAATGAGCAGTTCTTC.

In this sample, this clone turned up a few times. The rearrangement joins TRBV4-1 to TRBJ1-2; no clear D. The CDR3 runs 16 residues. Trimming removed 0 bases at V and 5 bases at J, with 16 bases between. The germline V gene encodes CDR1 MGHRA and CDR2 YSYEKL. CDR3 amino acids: CASSQDPRAGEYGYTF. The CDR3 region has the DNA TGCGCCAGCAGCCAAGACCCCCGAGCAGGCGAATATGGCTACACCTTC.